The 5 T cell receptor beta chains listed next were all sequenced from one sample in a study of response to subunit inactivated influenza vaccine. Each CDR3 protein is one row after TCRdb ran MiXCR on the RT-PCR reads. Altogether approximately 530,000 distinct CDR3 sequences are present, 10% to 15% being singletons, with the ten largest covering around 13%. The sample consisted of PBMCs from blood, taken 40 to 50 days after vaccination. These receptors were taken from a man over 45 who received an inactivated influenza vaccine.

This clonotype has ten or more counts. The chain has TRBV2 and TRBJ1-2; 8 nucleotides match TRBD1. CDR1 and CDR2 (germline): SNHLY, FYNNEI. The CDR3 loop spans 15 amino acids. The ends lost 6 bases at V and 0 bases at J; junction bases unmatched: 6. This CDR3 reads CASSLDRAANYGYTF. DNA for the CDR3: TGTGCCAGCAGCCTGGACAGGGCAGCTAACTATGGCTACACCTTC.

The rearrangement uses TRBV5-1 and TRBJ2-4; TRBD2 agrees at 7 bases. This CDR3 is built from 13 residues. The V gene's germline CDR1 is SGHRS and CDR2 YFSETQ. Germline trimming cut 0 bases from V and 6 bases from J; bases unmatched to any gene: 0. The DNA for the CDR3 is TGCGCCAGCAGCTTGGAGCGGGGAAACATTCAGTACTTC. The encoded protein is CASSLERGNIQYF. The entire variable domain, with the rest obtained from reference TRBV5-1 and TRBJ2-4, is as follows: KAGVTQTPRYLIKTRGQQVTLSCSPISGHRSVSWYQQTPGQGLQFLFEYFSETQRNKGNFPGRFSGRQFSNSRSEMNVSTLELGDSALYLCASSLERGNIQYFGAGTRLSVL.

This clonotype was found many times. The chain is built from TRBV20-1 and TRBJ2-1, with D perhaps matching TRBD2 (5 bases). The V gene's germline CDR1 is DFQATT and CDR2 SNEGSKA (reference sequence). V shed 0 bases and J shed 0 bases, with 9 bases lying between them. This CDR3 has 15 amino acids. For the CDR3, the DNA is TGCAGTGCTAGAGATGTAGCGTTCTCCTACAATGAGCAGTTCTTC. Residues: CSARDVAFSYNEQFF.

This clonotype showed up many times. The J gene is TRBJ1-5, the V gene TRBV12-3 or TRBV12-4; no clear D gene. Trimming took 5 bases from V and 9 from J, leaving 14 bases between them. The CDR3 consists of 13 residues. CDR3 loop: CASSPRTAGPQHF. For the CDR3, the DNA is TGTGCCAGCAGTCCTCGGACCGCGGGGCCCCAGCATTTT.

CDR3 amino acids: CSARDSGGLQETQYF. The CDR3 DNA sequence: TGCAGTGCTAGAGATTCGGGGGGCCTCCAAGAGACCCAGTACTTC. V gene TRBV20-1 combines with J gene TRBJ2-5; TRBD2 is a possible D gene (7 bases). Germline CDR1 and CDR2: DFQATT and SNEGSKA (reference sequence). The CDR3 loop spans 15 amino acids. V lost 0 bases and J 1 base, leaving 12 bases between the germline ends.